The sequence of this T cell receptor beta chain was determined in a study of molecular identifiers for immune sequencing clone quantification. Study results and caveats: Clones with over 20 RNA copies captured over 97% of effector molecules but under 1% of naive ones. Underestimated sizes of highly expanded clones could result from identical TCR molecules that share a barcode.

Previously described methods and listed TCR primers were employed for the bulk TCR libraries. From the PCR reads, TCRdb called clonotypes with MiXCR, one entry per CDR3 protein. The sample yields over 600,000 distinct CDR3 sequences, about 20% seen once. Ten or more counts support this clonotype. Its antigen is unknown. CD8+CD4-CCR7+CD45RA+ cells were sorted as naive CD8 T cells. This CDR3 has 14 amino acids. CDR1 is MGHRA, CDR2 YSYEKL, per germline. Trimming pared 1 base from V and 3 bases from J, leaving 10 bases between. This clonotype originated in a human donor in good health. Some libraries in this study had Jurkat cell RNA spiked in. This sequence joins TRBV4-1 and TRBJ2-7, with D possibly being TRBD2 (6 bases). Sequencing was carried out using naive CD8+ T cells from blood, with Jurkat cell RNA spiked in. Regarding subset: FACS-sorted CD8+CD4-CCR7+CD45RA+ naive T cells. For the CDR3, the DNA is TGCGCCAGCAGCCAAGGGCAGGACTACTACGAGCAGTACTTC. Translated: CASSQGQDYYEQYF.